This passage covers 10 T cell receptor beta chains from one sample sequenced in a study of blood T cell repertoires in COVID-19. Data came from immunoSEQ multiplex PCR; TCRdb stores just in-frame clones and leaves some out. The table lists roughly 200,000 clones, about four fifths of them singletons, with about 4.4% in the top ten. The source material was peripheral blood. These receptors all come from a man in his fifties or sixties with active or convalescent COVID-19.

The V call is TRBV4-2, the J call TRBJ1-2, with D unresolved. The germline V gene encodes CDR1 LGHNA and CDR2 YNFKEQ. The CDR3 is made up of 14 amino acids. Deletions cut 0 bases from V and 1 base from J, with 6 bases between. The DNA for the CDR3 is TGTGCCAGCAGCCAAGATAGCGATAACTATGGCTACACCTTC. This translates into CASSQDSDNYGYTF.

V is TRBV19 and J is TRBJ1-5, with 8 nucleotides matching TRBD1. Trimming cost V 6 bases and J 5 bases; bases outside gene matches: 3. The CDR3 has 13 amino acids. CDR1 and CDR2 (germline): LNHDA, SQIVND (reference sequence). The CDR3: CASRDRDHQPQHF. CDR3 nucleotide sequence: TGTGCCAGTAGGGACAGGGATCATCAGCCCCAGCATTTT. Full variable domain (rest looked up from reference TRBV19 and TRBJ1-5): DGGITQSPKYLFRKEGQNVTLSCEQNLNHDAMYWYRQDPGQGLRLIYYSQIVNDFQKGDIAEGYSVSREKKESFPLTVTSAQKNPTAFYLCASRDRDHQPQHFGDGTRLSIL.

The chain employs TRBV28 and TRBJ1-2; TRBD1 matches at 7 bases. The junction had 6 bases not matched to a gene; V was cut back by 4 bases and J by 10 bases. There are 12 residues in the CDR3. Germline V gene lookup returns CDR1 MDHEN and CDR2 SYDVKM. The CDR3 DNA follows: TGTGCCAGCAGTTCCATCCAGGGGGTCTACACCTTC. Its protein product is CASSSIQGVYTF.

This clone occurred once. The CDR3 here is CASRTTGRDTEAFF. The CDR3 DNA sequence: TGTGCCAGCAGAACCACGGGGAGGGACACTGAAGCTTTCTTT. The chain joins TRBV6-5 to TRBJ1-1; unclear D gene. The CDR3 extends over 14 amino acids. The ends were cut back, 6 bases at V and 3 bases at J, with 14 bases in the middle. Germline V gene data show CDR1 as MNHEY and CDR2 as SVGAGI.

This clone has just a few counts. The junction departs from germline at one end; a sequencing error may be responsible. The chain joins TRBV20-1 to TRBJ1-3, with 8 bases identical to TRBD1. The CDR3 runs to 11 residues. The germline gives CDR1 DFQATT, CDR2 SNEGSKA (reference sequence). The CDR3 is CSAGQGSTIYF. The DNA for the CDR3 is TGCAGTGCTGGACAGGGAAGCACCATATATTTT.

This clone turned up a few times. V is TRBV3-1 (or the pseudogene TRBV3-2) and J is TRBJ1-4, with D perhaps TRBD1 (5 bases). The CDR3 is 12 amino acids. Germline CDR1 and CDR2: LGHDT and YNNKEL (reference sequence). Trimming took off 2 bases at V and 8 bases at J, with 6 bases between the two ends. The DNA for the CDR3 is TGTGCCAGCAGCCAAAGGGGCGAAAAACTGTTTTTT. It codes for CASSQRGEKLFF.

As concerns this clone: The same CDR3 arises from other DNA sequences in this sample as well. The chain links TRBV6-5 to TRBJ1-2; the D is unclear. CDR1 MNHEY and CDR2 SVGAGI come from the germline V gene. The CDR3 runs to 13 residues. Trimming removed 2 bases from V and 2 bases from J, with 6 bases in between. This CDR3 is CASSYRANYGYTF. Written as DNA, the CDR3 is TGTGCCAGCAGTTACAGAGCCAACTATGGCTACACCTTC.

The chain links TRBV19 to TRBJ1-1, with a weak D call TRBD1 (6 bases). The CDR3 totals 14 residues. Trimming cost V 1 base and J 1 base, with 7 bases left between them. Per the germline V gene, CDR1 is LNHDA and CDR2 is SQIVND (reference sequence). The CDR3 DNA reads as TGTGCCAGTAGTATAGGGGGACAGAACACTGAAGCTTTCTTT. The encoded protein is CASSIGGQNTEAFF.

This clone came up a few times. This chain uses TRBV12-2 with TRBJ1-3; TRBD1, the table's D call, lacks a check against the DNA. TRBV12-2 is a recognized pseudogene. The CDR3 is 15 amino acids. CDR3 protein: CASRSGQGTGNTIYF. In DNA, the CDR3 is TGTGCAAGTCGCTCGGGACAGGGGACTGGAAACACCATATATTTT.

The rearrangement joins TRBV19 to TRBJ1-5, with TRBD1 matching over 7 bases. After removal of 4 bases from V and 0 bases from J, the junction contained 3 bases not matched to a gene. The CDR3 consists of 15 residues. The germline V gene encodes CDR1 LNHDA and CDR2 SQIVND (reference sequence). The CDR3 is CASSNGQDSNQPQHF. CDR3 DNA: TGTGCCAGTAGTAATGGACAGGATAGCAATCAGCCCCAGCATTTT.